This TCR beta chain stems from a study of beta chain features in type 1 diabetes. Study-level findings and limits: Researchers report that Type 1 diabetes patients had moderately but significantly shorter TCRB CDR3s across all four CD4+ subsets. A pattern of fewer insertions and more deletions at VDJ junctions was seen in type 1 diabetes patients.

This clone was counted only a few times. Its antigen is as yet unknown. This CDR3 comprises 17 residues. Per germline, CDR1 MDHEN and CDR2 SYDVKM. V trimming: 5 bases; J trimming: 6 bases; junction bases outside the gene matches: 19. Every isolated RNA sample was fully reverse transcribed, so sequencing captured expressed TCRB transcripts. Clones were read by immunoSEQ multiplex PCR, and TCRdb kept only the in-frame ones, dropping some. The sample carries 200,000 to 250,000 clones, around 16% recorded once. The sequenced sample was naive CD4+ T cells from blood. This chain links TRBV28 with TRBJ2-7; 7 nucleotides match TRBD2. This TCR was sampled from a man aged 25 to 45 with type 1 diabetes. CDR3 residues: CASSPRHLRGLGPEQYF. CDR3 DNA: TGTGCCAGCAGTCCCCGGCACTTGCGGGGGTTGGGGCCCGAGCAGTACTTC.